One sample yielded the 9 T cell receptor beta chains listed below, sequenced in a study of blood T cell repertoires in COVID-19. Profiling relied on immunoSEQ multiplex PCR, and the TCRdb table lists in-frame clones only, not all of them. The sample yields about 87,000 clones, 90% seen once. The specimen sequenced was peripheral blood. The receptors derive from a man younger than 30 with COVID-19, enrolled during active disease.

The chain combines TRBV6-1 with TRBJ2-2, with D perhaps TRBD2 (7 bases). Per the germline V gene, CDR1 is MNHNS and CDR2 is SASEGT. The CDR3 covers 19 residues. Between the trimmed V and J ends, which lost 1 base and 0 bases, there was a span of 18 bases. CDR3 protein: CASSEEGGRGNSNTGELFF. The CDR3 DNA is TGTGCCAGCAGTGAAGAGGGGGGGAGAGGGAACTCGAACACCGGGGAGCTGTTTTTT.

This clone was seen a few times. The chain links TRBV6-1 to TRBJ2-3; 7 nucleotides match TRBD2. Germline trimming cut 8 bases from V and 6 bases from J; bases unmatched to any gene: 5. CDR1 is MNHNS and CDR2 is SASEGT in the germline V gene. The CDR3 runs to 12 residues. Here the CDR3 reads CASAVGGDTQYF. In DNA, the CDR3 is TGTGCCAGCGCGGTCGGGGGGGATACGCAGTATTTT.

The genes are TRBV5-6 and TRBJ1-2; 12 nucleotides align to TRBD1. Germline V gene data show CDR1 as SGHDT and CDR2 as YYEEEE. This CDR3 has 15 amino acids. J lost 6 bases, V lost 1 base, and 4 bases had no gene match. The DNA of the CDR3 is TGTGCCAGCAGCTTGTACGGGACAGGGGGCCATGGCTACACCTTC. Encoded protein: CASSLYGTGGHGYTF. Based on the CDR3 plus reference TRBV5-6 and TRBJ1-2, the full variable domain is DAGVTQSPTHLIKTRGQQVTLRCSPKSGHDTVSWYQQALGQGPQFIFQYYEEEERQRGNFPDRFSGHQFPNYSSELNVNALLLGDSALYLCASSLYGTGGHGYTFGSGTRLTVV.

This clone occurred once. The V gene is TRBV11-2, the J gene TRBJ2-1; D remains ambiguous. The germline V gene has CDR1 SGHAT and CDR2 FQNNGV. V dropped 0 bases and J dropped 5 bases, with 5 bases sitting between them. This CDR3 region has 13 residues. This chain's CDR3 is CASSLDRDNEQFF. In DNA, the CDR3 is TGTGCCAGCAGCTTAGATCGGGACAATGAGCAGTTCTTC.

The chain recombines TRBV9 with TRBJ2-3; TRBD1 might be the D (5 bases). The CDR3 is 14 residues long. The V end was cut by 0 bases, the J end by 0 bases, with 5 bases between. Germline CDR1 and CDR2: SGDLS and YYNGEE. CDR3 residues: CASSVEGSTDTQYF. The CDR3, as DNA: TGTGCCAGCAGCGTAGAGGGGAGCACAGATACGCAGTATTTT.

The CDR3 reads CATRRQGNSPLHF. For the CDR3, the DNA is TGTGCCACCAGACGGCAGGGGAATTCACCCCTCCACTTT. J is TRBJ1-6 and V is TRBV6-5; possibly TRBD1 for D (6 bases). This CDR3 has 13 residues. Trimming took off 10 bases at V and 7 bases at J, with 14 bases between the two ends. The germline gives CDR1 MNHEY, CDR2 SVGAGI.

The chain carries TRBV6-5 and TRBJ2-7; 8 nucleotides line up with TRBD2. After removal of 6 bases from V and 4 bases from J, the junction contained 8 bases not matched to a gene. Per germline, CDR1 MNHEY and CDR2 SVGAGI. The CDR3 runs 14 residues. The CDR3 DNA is TGTGCCAGCAGATCTTCCAGCGGGAGTTACGAGCAGTACTTC. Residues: CASRSSSGSYEQYF.

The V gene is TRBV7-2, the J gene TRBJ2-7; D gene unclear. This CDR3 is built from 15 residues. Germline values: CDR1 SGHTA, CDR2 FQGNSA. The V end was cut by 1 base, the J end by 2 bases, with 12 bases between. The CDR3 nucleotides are TGTGCCAGCAGCTTAGATAGAGCTTCTACCTACGAGCAGTACTTC. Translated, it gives CASSLDRASTYEQYF.

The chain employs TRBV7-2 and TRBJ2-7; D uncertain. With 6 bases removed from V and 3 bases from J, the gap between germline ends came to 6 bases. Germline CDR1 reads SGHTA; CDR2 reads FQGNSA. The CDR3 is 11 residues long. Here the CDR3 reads CASSSYYEQYF. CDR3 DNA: TGTGCCAGCAGTTCCTACTACGAGCAGTACTTC.